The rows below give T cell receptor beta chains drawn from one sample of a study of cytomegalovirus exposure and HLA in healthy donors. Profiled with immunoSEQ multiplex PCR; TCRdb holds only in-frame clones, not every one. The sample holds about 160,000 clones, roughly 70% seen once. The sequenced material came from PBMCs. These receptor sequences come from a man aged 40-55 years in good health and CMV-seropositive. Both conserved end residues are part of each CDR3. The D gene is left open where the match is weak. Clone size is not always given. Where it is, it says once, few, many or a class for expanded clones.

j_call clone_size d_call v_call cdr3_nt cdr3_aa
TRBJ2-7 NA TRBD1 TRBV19 TGTGCCAGTAGTATCCGGACAGGGGAAACCTACGAGCAGTACTTC CASSIRTGETYEQYF
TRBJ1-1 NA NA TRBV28 TGTGCCAGCAGTTTAGTGAGGGGAGGTGAAGCTTTCTTT CASSLVRGGEAFF
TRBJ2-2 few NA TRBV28 TGTGCCAGCAGTTTAGATGCGAGCGGGGAGCTGTTTTTT CASSLDASGELFF
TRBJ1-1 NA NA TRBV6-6 TGTGCCAGCAGTTCGAAACAGGGGAACACTGAAGCTTTCTTT CASSSKQGNTEAFF
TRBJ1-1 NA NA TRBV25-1 TGTGCCAGCAGTGATGGGGGCGTCCAGGGGAACACTGAAGCTTTCTTT CASSDGGVQGNTEAFF
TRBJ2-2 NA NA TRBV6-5 TGTGCCAGCAGTTACACGAAGAGCGGGGAGCTGTTTTTT CASSYTKSGELFF
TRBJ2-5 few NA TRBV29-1 TGCAGCGCCAAGGAGAACCAAGAGACCCAGTACTTC CSAKENQETQYF
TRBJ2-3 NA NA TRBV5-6 TGTGCCAGCAGCAAAAGGGGATACACAGATACGCAGTATTTT CASSKRGYTDTQYF
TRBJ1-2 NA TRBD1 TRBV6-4 TGTGCCAGCAGTGACGGTGATTTTGAGGGGACAGGGAGGGTAGTCTATGGCTACACCTTC CASSDGDFEGTGRVVYGYTF
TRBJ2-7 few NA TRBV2 TGTGCCAGCAGTGAAGGGGGGGTCGCCTACGAGCAGTACTTC CASSEGGVAYEQYF
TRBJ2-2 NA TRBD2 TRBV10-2 TGCGCCAGCAGAACTAGCGGGGGAGGCACCGGGGAGCTGTTTTTT CASRTSGGGTGELFF
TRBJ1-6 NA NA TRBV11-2 TGTGCCAGCAGCACAGACAGGAATTCACCCCTCCACTTT CASSTDRNSPLHF
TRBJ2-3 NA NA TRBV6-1 TGTGCCAGCAGTGAAGCGGACTTCCTGGCGGCAGATACGCAGTATTTT CASSEADFLAADTQYF
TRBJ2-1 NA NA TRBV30 TGTGCCTGCGAGGACAGTAGCCGACCCTACAATGAGCAGTTCTTC CACEDSSRPYNEQFF
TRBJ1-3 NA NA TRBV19 TGTGCCAGTAGTGATCAGGGGAGCTCTGGAAACACCATATATTTT CASSDQGSSGNTIYF
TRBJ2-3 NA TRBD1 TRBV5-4 TGTGCCAGCAGTGAGACAGGGGGAGGGGCAGATACGCAGTATTTT CASSETGGGADTQYF
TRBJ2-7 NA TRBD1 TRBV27 TGTGCCAGCAACAGCGGACAGGGGGGGAGGAGAGGGCAGTACTTC CASNSGQGGRRGQYF
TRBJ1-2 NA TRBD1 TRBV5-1 TGCGCCAGCAGCCCGGACGGACAGGCCGTTAACTATGGCTACACCTTC CASSPDGQAVNYGYTF
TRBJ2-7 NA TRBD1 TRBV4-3 TGCGCCAGCAGCCAGGCAGGGGGTGAGCAGTACTTC CASSQAGGEQYF
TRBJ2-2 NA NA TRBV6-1 TGTGCCAGCAGTGAAGTGGGGGCCATGCGCACCGGGGAGCTGTTTTTT CASSEVGAMRTGELFF